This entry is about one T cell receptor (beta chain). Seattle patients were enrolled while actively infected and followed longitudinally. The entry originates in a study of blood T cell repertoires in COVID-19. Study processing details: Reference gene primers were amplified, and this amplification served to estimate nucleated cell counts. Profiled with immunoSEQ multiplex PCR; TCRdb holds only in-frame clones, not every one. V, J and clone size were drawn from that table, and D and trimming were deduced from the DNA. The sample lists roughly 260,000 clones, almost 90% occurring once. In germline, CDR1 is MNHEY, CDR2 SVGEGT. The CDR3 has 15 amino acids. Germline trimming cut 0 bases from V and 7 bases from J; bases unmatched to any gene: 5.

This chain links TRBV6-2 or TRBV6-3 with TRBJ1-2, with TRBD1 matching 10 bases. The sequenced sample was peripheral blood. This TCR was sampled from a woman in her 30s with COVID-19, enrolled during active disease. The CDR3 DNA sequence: TGTGCCAGCAGTTACTCCGGGACAGGGGCCATTGGCTACACCTTC. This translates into CASSYSGTGAIGYTF.